One sample yielded the 27 T cell receptor beta chains listed below, sequenced in a study of OX40 agonist ivuxolimab in advanced cancers. Method: immunoSEQ multiplex PCR; TCRdb's copy keeps in-frame clones and lacks some. Altogether around 46,000 clones are present, 75% to 80% being singletons, with the ten largest covering 2% to 3%. Here the sequenced sample was CD4+ or CD8+ T cells sorted from blood, taken in a trial of the OX40 agonist ivuxolimab. The receptors were gathered from an adult with an advanced solid tumor such as melanoma, head and neck, liver or kidney cancer.

V gene TRBV9 combines with J gene TRBJ1-5; D ambiguous. CDR3 length equals 13 residues. The germline CDR1 and CDR2 sequences are SGDLS and YYNGEE. CDR3 sequence (DNA): TGTGATCCTAACTCCGGCAGCAATCAGCCCCAGCATTTT. It specifies CDPNSGSNQPQHF.

The rearrangement uses TRBV19 and TRBJ2-1, with 7 nucleotides matching TRBD2. Germline V lookup: CDR1 LNHDA, CDR2 SQIVND (reference sequence). CDR3 length: 16 amino acids. The junction had 9 bases not matched to a gene; V was cut back by 6 bases and J by 1 base. The CDR3 here is CASRTPGGGSYNEQFF. DNA for the CDR3: TGTGCCAGTAGAACCCCGGGAGGAGGGTCCTACAATGAGCAGTTCTTC.

V usage is TRBV10-3 and J usage is TRBJ2-1; tentatively, D is TRBD2 (6 bases). The CDR3 contains 13 residues. Trimming removed 2 bases at V and 10 bases at J, with 12 bases between. Per germline, CDR1 ENHRY and CDR2 SYGVKD. CDR3 in amino acids: CAISELRDGEQFF. DNA of the CDR3: TGTGCCATCAGTGAGCTGCGGGATGGAGAGCAGTTCTTC.

The CDR3 region has the DNA TGTGCCAGTAGTACGCCCGGGACAGGGGGCTTAGAGACCCAGTACTTC. Residues: CASSTPGTGGLETQYF. The chain links TRBV19 to TRBJ2-5, with 12 bases fitting TRBD1. Germline-derived CDR1 and CDR2 are LNHDA and SQIVND (reference sequence). This CDR3 spans 16 amino acids. Trimming at V came to 4 bases and at J to 4 bases, leaving 7 bases not matched to a gene.

The CDR3 coding sequence is TGTGCACAAATAGGCTTAAGCACAGATACGCAGTATTTT. It encodes CAQIGLSTDTQYF. The chain links TRBV6-1 to TRBJ2-3; D call uncertain. The germline V gene encodes CDR1 MNHNS and CDR2 SASEGT. The CDR3 length is 13 residues.

This clone was seen more than once but under ten times. The chain recombines TRBV11-1 with TRBJ2-7, with TRBD1 as a possible D gene (5 bases). Germline CDR1 is SGHAT and CDR2 is FQDESV (reference sequence). This CDR3 spans 14 amino acids. Between the trimmed V and J ends, which lost 6 bases and 5 bases, there was a span of 17 bases. DNA for the CDR3: TGTGCCAGCAGGTCGACAAGGGGAAAGGACGAGCAGTACTTC. Its protein product is CASRSTRGKDEQYF.

The chain joins TRBV28 to TRBJ2-4, with 9 nucleotides matching TRBD1. Germline V lookup: CDR1 MDHEN, CDR2 SYDVKM. The V gene end was trimmed by 2 bases and the J gene end by 8 bases; junction bases not matched to a gene: 7. CDR3 length equals 15 residues. The CDR3 sequence: CASSLQDRGRDIQYF. CDR3 sequence (DNA): TGTGCCAGCAGTTTACAGGACAGGGGACGGGACATTCAGTACTTC. Combining the CDR3 with reference TRBV28 and TRBJ2-4 gives the whole variable domain DVKVTQSSRYLVKRTGEKVFLECVQDMDHENMFWYRQDPGLGLRLIYFSYDVKMKEKGDIPEGYSVSREKKERFSLILESASTNQTSMYLCASSLQDRGRDIQYFGAGTRLSVL.

This chain links TRBV25-1 with TRBJ1-6; TRBD1 matches at 7 bases. CDR3 length: 14 amino acids. The germline gives CDR1 MGHDK, CDR2 SYGVNS. V shed 5 bases, J shed 6 bases, and the junction held 4 bases outside the gene matches. CDR3: CASSRQGGNSPLHF. CDR3 sequence (DNA): TGTGCCAGCAGTAGACAGGGTGGTAATTCACCCCTCCACTTT.

A word on this clone: A much larger clone sits a single nucleotide away, making a read error possible. V and J are TRBV2 and TRBJ2-5; TRBD2 matches 10 bases. The CDR3 extends over 13 amino acids. In germline, CDR1 is SNHLY, CDR2 FYNNEI. The V gene end was trimmed by 8 bases and the J gene end by 7 bases; junction bases not matched to a gene: 7. The CDR3 region is CASPVSSGGTQYF. The DNA for the CDR3 is TGTGCCAGCCCCGTCTCTAGCGGGGGGACCCAGTACTTC.

J is TRBJ2-4 and V is TRBV5-1; no firm D call. The CDR3 is 13 residues long. Germline V lookup: CDR1 SGHRS, CDR2 YFSETQ. The DNA for the CDR3 is TGCCCCTTTTCGCACCTAGCCAAAAACATTCAGTACTTC. Residues: CPFSHLAKNIQYF. The entire variable domain, with the rest obtained from reference TRBV5-1 and TRBJ2-4, is as follows: KAGVTQTPRYLIKTRGQQVTLSCSPISGHRSVSWYQQTPGQGLQFLFEYFSETQRNKGNFPGRFSGRQFSNSRSEMNVSTLELGDSALYLCPFSHLAKNIQYFGAGTRLSVL.

The chain carries TRBV21-1 and TRBJ2-2; the D call in the table, TRBD1, was not verified against the DNA. TRBV21-1 is listed as a pseudogene. The CDR3 loop spans 15 amino acids. The CDR3 nucleotides are TGTGCCAGCAGCACGTTTGGACAGCAGACCGGGGAGCTGTTTTTT. Translating it yields CASSTFGQQTGELFF.

The chain couples TRBV19 to TRBJ1-5; D not certain. Trimming cost V 5 bases and J 4 bases, with 18 bases left between them. Looked up from germline, CDR1 is LNHDA and CDR2 is SQIVND (reference sequence). The CDR3 totals 16 residues. The CDR3 is CASSDLGGGFNQPQHF. The CDR3 nucleotides read TGTGCCAGTAGTGATCTGGGAGGAGGGTTTAATCAGCCCCAGCATTTT.

J is TRBJ1-2 and V is TRBV6-1; D perhaps matches TRBD1 (5 bases). Deletions cut 2 bases from V and 0 bases from J, with 16 bases between. The CDR3 has 17 amino acids. The germline CDR1 and CDR2 sequences are MNHNS and SASEGT. CDR3 in DNA: TGTGCCAGCAGTGAATTAGGGAGAAGGGGCCCTAACTATGGCTACACCTTC. Translated: CASSELGRRGPNYGYTF.

This clone was picked up a small number of times. The genes are TRBV6-1 and TRBJ2-3; D not resolved. This CDR3 comprises 14 residues. Germline V lookup: CDR1 MNHNS, CDR2 SASEGT. Deletions cut 5 bases from V and 0 bases from J, with 9 bases between. The CDR3 loop is CASSFSTSTDTQYF. CDR3 in DNA: TGTGCCAGCAGTTTCTCTACTAGCACAGATACGCAGTATTTT.

The chain recombines TRBV19 with TRBJ2-3; 11 bases agree with TRBD2. Germline CDR1 and CDR2: LNHDA and SQIVND (reference sequence). J gave up 3 bases and V 3 bases, and 14 bases lay outside the gene matches. There are 19 residues in the CDR3. CDR3 in amino acids: CASSMLAGGRDQRTDTQYF. Here the CDR3 DNA reads TGTGCCAGTAGTATGCTAGCGGGAGGTAGGGACCAGAGAACAGATACGCAGTATTTT.

The chain carries TRBV5-4 and TRBJ2-5; 12 bases line up with TRBD2. Germline CDR1 and CDR2: SGHNT and YYREEE (reference sequence). The CDR3 totals 18 residues. Unmatched junction bases numbered 13, after V lost 4 bases and J lost 3 bases. In nucleotides, the CDR3 is TGTGCCAGCAGCGCCCTGGACCTAGCGGGAGGGATCGAAGAGACCCAGTACTTC. Translating gives CASSALDLAGGIEETQYF.

CDR3 sequence: CASSEYSGAQETQYF. CDR3 nucleotide sequence: TGTGCCAGCAGTGAATACTCCGGGGCCCAAGAGACCCAGTACTTC. The chain employs TRBV25-1 and TRBJ2-5; tentatively, D is TRBD1 or TRBD2 (5 bases each). The V and J ends lost 0 bases and 1 base respectively, with 9 bases between them. From germline, CDR1 is MGHDK and CDR2 SYGVNS. There are 15 residues in the CDR3.

The CDR3 DNA follows: TGTGCCAGCAGCTTATCAGGGTTCACTTTGAACACTGAAGCTTTCTTT. The encoded protein is CASSLSGFTLNTEAFF. V usage is TRBV7-3 and J usage is TRBJ1-1, with a weak D call TRBD1 (5 bases). Germline loops: CDR1 SGHTA, CDR2 FQGTGA. This CDR3 region has 16 residues. V was shortened by 2 bases and J by 0 bases, with 13 bases between the two germline ends. The complete variable domain, with remaining parts taken from reference TRBV7-3 and TRBJ1-1, reads GAGVSQTPSNKVTEKGKYVELRCDPISGHTALYWYRQSLGQGPEFLIYFQGTGAADDSGLPNDRFFAVRPEGSVSTLKIQRTERGDSAVYLCASSLSGFTLNTEAFFGQGTRLTVV.

This clone occurred once. This sequence joins TRBV28 and TRBJ2-5; perhaps TRBD1 as D (5 bases). TRBJ2-7 explains the end of the DNA better; the J call may be wrong. Germline CDR1 is MDHEN and CDR2 is SYDVKM. The CDR3 has 14 amino acids. The CDR3 nucleotides read TGTGCCAGCACTCTAGGGGTGATAGCCTACGAGCAGTACTTC. Translating it yields CASTLGVIAYEQYF.

This clone counts as medium-sized. The rearrangement uses TRBV10-3 and TRBJ1-4; no firm D call. The CDR3 covers 14 residues. CDR1 is ENHRY and CDR2 is SYGVKD in the germline V gene. Trimming took off 10 bases at V and 0 bases at J, with 12 bases between the two ends. The CDR3 bases are TGTGCCACCAAAACGGTCCCAACTAATGAAAAACTGTTTTTT. Protein product: CATKTVPTNEKLFF.

This chain joins TRBV7-9 and TRBJ2-3; TRBD2 matches 10 bases. Trimming took 6 bases from V and 2 from J; bases not matched to a gene: 14. The germline CDR1 and CDR2 sequences are SEHNR and FQNEAQ (reference sequence). CDR3 length: 18 amino acids. The CDR3 region has the DNA TGTGCCAGCAGAAGGGGGTTAGCGGGAGGACTAATCACAGATACGCAGTATTTT. Translating gives CASRRGLAGGLITDTQYF. Combining the CDR3 with reference TRBV7-9 and TRBJ2-3 gives the whole variable domain DTGVSQNPRHKITKRGQNVTFRCDPISEHNRLYWYRQTLGQGPEFLTYFQNEAQLEKSRLLSDRFSAERPKGSFSTLEIQRTEQGDSAMYLCASRRGLAGGLITDTQYFGPGTRLTVL.

This clone showed up just a few times. The gene calls are TRBV5-5 and TRBJ2-1; D not resolved. V lost 4 bases and J 2 bases, leaving 13 bases between the germline ends. The germline V gene encodes CDR1 SGHKS and CDR2 YYEKEE (reference sequence). The CDR3 length is 15 residues. This CDR3 reads CASSPPPTTYNEQFF. The CDR3 DNA is TGTGCCAGCAGCCCACCCCCAACCACCTACAATGAGCAGTTCTTC.

The chain carries TRBV2 and TRBJ1-1; unclear D gene. The ends were cut back, 9 bases at V and 3 bases at J, with 11 bases in the middle. The CDR3 contains 12 residues. Germline CDR1 SNHLY, CDR2 FYNNEI. CDR3 loop: CARGRRDTEAFF. The CDR3 bases are TGTGCCAGGGGGAGGCGTGACACTGAAGCTTTCTTT.

The chain has TRBV12-5 and TRBJ2-5; perhaps D is TRBD1 or TRBD2 (6 bases each). The V and J ends lost 6 bases and 2 bases respectively, with 16 bases between them. In germline, CDR1 is LGHNT, CDR2 FRNRAP. This CDR3 is 15 amino acids long. The CDR3 loop reads CASGPGALGQETQYF. Written as DNA, the CDR3 is TGTGCTAGTGGGCCGGGGGCCCTCGGGCAAGAGACCCAGTACTTC. The full variable domain, completed using reference TRBV12-5 and TRBJ2-5, is DARVTQTPRHKVTEMGQEVTMRCQPILGHNTVFWYRQTMMQGLELLAYFRNRAPLDDSGMPKDRFSAEMPDATLATLKIQPSEPRDSAVYFCASGPGALGQETQYFGPGTRLLVL.

The chain carries TRBV28 and TRBJ1-3, with D perhaps TRBD1 (6 bases). This CDR3 comprises 16 residues. Germline V lookup: CDR1 MDHEN, CDR2 SYDVKM. The V end was cut by 4 bases, the J end by 0 bases, with 13 bases between. The CDR3 bases are TGTGCCAGCAGTTCCCCCGGGACACGCTCTGGAAACACCATATATTTT. Amino acids: CASSSPGTRSGNTIYF.

This sequence joins TRBV5-1 and TRBJ1-1; no reliable D call. Looked up from germline, CDR1 is SGHRS and CDR2 is YFSETQ. CDR3 length: 13 residues. V was cut by 0 bases and J by 10 bases, with 13 bases left in between. CDR3 loop: CASSLGWGGPAFF. The CDR3 DNA reads as TGCGCCAGCAGCTTGGGGTGGGGTGGTCCAGCTTTCTTT. The whole variable domain, remainder taken from reference TRBV5-1 and TRBJ1-1, is KAGVTQTPRYLIKTRGQQVTLSCSPISGHRSVSWYQQTPGQGLQFLFEYFSETQRNKGNFPGRFSGRQFSNSRSEMNVSTLELGDSALYLCASSLGWGGPAFFGQGTRLTVV.

CDR3 sequence: CASSLTFSGSLHAGELFF. Here the CDR3 DNA reads TGTGCCAGCAGCTTGACTTTTAGCGGGAGTCTCCACGCCGGGGAGCTGTTTTTT. The gene calls are TRBV5-5 and TRBJ2-2; TRBD2 matches at 9 bases. The CDR3 runs 18 residues. The V and J ends lost 1 base and 6 bases, in that order; junction bases with no gene match: 13. Germline V gene lookup returns CDR1 SGHKS and CDR2 YYEKEE (reference sequence). Full variable domain (missing parts from reference TRBV5-5 and TRBJ2-2): DAGVTQSPTHLIKTRGQQVTLRCSPISGHKSVSWYQQVLGQGPQFIFQYYEKEERGRGNFPDRFSARQFPNYSSELNVNALLLGDSALYLCASSLTFSGSLHAGELFFGEGSRLTVL.